This T cell receptor (beta chain) was sequenced for a study of cytomegalovirus exposure and HLA in healthy donors. Primers for the PCR totalled 60 Vbeta and 13 Jbeta. Using immunoSEQ multiplex PCR, the repertoire was profiled, and TCRdb retains in-frame clones only, with some absent. The sample lists about 35,000 clones; 75% to 85% were seen once. Study-wide findings and caveats: Immune exposure information available was restricted to CMV serostatus. Judged likely to be a sequencing artifact was a cluster of highly shared sequence variants. Later on, analysis showed that most CMV-associated TCR beta chains appeared to be HLA-restricted. Earlier analysis looked at TCR beta V segments, and most were productive about 87% or about 30% of the time.

The V end was cut by 0 bases, the J end by 1 base, with 8 bases between. The CDR3 is 14 amino acids. Looked up from germline, CDR1 is SGHRS and CDR2 is YFSETQ. Worth noting for this clone: Its specificity is not known.

The clonotype originates from a male donor in good health and CMV-seronegative. What was sequenced was PBMCs. The chain combines TRBV5-1 with TRBJ2-7; D gene ambiguous. The CDR3 DNA sequence: TGCGCCAGCAGCTTGGGTACATCGTCCTACGAGCAGTACTTC. It translates to CASSLGTSSYEQYF.